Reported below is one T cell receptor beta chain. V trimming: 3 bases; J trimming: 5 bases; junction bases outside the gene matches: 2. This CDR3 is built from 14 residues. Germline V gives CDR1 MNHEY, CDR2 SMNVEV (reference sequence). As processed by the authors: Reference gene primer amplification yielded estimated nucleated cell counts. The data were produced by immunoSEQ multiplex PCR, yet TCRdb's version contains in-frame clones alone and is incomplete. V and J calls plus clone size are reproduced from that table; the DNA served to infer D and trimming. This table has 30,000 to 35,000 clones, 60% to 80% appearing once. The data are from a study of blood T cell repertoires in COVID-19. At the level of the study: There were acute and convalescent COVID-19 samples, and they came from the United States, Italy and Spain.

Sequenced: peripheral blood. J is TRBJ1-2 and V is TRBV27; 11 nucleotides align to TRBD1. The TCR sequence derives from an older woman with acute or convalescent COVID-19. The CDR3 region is CASSFGTGGYGYTF. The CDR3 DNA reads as TGTGCCAGCAGTTTCGGGACAGGGGGATATGGCTACACCTTC.